The 10 T cell receptor beta chains in this list originate from one sample, sequenced in a study of T cell changes during pregnancy in multiple sclerosis. Clones were read by immunoSEQ multiplex PCR, and TCRdb kept only the in-frame ones, dropping some. The sample lists 40,000 to 45,000 clones; 92% were seen once. The specimen was peripheral blood. The receptors were gathered from a female donor with multiple sclerosis, enrolled in a pregnancy study.

Concerning this clone: At one end, the junction sequence differs from germline, possibly due to a read error. The rearrangement uses TRBV6-1 and TRBJ2-7; possibly TRBD1 or TRBD2 for D (7 bases each). The CDR3 has 14 residues. Germline assignment: CDR1 MNHNS and CDR2 SASEGT. The CDR3 reads CARRGGARVMGQYF. The CDR3, as DNA: TGTGCCCGCAGGGGGGGGGCCAGGGTGATGGGGCAGTACTTC.

This chain connects TRBV5-4 to TRBJ1-1; TRBD1 aligns across 11 bases. CDR1 is SGHNT and CDR2 is YYREEE in the germline V gene (reference sequence). The CDR3 is 17 amino acids. J gave up 0 bases and V 3 bases, and 7 bases lay outside the gene matches. As DNA, the CDR3 is TGTGCCAGCAGCTCCCGGGACAGGGGGGGTATGAACACTGAAGCTTTCTTT. It is translated as CASSSRDRGGMNTEAFF.

The chain is built from TRBV19 and TRBJ1-4, with 11 bases identical to TRBD1. V shed 7 bases, J shed 7 bases, and the junction held 8 bases outside the gene matches. The V gene's germline CDR1 is LNHDA and CDR2 SQIVND (reference sequence). This CDR3 spans 15 amino acids. In DNA, the CDR3 is TGTGCCAGTACCCCACTTGGGACAGGGGGTGAAAAACTGTTTTTT. It translates to CASTPLGTGGEKLFF.

The gene calls are TRBV19 and TRBJ1-1; D remains unclear. Trimming stripped 3 bases from V and 1 base from J, with 6 bases between. The CDR3 loop spans 13 amino acids. From germline, CDR1 is LNHDA and CDR2 SQIVND (reference sequence). In DNA form, the CDR3 reads TGTGCCAGTAGTATGGCGTCGAACACTGAAGCTTTCTTT. Amino acids: CASSMASNTEAFF.

V gene TRBV2 combines with J gene TRBJ1-5; TRBD1 might be the D (5 bases). The CDR3 loop spans 14 amino acids. V lost 3 bases, J lost 7 bases, and 13 bases lay in between. Germline V lookup: CDR1 SNHLY, CDR2 FYNNEI. The DNA of the CDR3 is TGTGCCAGCAGTGATTCCTGGGGGATACAGCCCCAGCATTTT. Protein product: CASSDSWGIQPQHF.

This clone was counted once. The genes are TRBV30 and TRBJ1-1; 8 positions agree with TRBD1. The J segment lost 8 bases and the V segment lost 7 bases, leaving 12 bases of the junction unmatched. Germline V lookup: CDR1 GTSNPN, CDR2 SVGIG (reference sequence). CDR3 length: 13 amino acids. The CDR3 bases are TGTGCCTCCGAGACCCAGGGGGCGCGGGAAGCTTTCTTT. Amino acids: CASETQGAREAFF.

The chain employs TRBV5-1 and TRBJ2-7; D may be TRBD1 or TRBD2 (7 bases each). From germline, CDR1 is SGHRS and CDR2 YFSETQ. Between the trimmed V and J ends, which lost 4 bases and 7 bases, there was a span of 24 bases. CDR3 length: 16 residues. Written as DNA, the CDR3 is TGCGCCAGCAGCCCGGCGGGACAGCCCCCGCGGGGGGAGCAGTACTTC. Translating gives CASSPAGQPPRGEQYF.

The chain carries TRBV11-1 and TRBJ2-1; 7 nucleotides agree with TRBD1. V lost 1 base to trimming and J lost 0 bases; unmatched junction nucleotides: 6. Germline V lookup: CDR1 SGHAT, CDR2 FQDESV (reference sequence). This CDR3 has 17 amino acids. CDR3 loop: CASSLVGGRFSYNEQFF. CDR3 DNA: TGTGCCAGCAGCTTAGTAGGGGGCCGGTTCTCCTACAATGAGCAGTTCTTC.

A single count supports this clone. This chain links TRBV4-3 with TRBJ2-3, with D uncertain. V was shortened by 0 bases and J by 4 bases, with 8 bases between the two germline ends. The CDR3 is 14 amino acids. Germline assignment: CDR1 LGHNA and CDR2 YSLEER. The CDR3 nucleotides are TGCGCCAGCAGCCAAGATCTAGTAGCAGATACGCAGTATTTT. It is translated as CASSQDLVADTQYF.

The chain couples TRBV27 to TRBJ2-5; TRBD2 matches 12 bases. The V and J ends lost 5 bases and 2 bases, in that order; junction bases with no gene match: 12. The CDR3 runs to 18 residues. Per germline, CDR1 MNHEY and CDR2 SMNVEV (reference sequence). The CDR3 region has the DNA TGTGCCAGCAGTCCCCACAACAGACTAGCGGGGGAACAAGAGACCCAGTACTTC. The encoded protein is CASSPHNRLAGEQETQYF.